Shown below are 24 T cell receptor beta chains from a single sample sequenced in a study of CD8+ T cells in alopecia areata. RNA was extracted and reverse transcribed into cDNA as the sequencing template. This table comes from immunoSEQ multiplex PCR, and its TCRdb copy is limited to in-frame clones, with some not included. This sample has about 200,000 clones; roughly three fifths occur once, and the top ten carry about 3.5%. The sample's treatment: oral pan-JAK inhibitor, 5-10 mg twice daily. The source was CD4+ T cells sorted from blood, collected at week 4, from a patient treated with tofacitinib. Receptor source: a human donor with alopecia areata.

This chain uses TRBV4-1 with TRBJ2-5, with D perhaps TRBD2 (6 bases). Trimming pared 4 bases from V and 1 base from J, leaving 10 bases between. Germline CDR1 reads MGHRA; CDR2 reads YSYEKL. This CDR3 has 14 amino acids. CDR3 loop: CASSPPGLQETQYF. CDR3 DNA: TGCGCCAGCAGCCCACCGGGACTCCAAGAGACCCAGTACTTC.

As for this clone: One end of the junction is discordant with germline, which a read error may explain. The J gene is TRBJ2-1, the V gene TRBV7-7; 8 bases line up with TRBD1. Per the germline V gene, CDR1 is SSHAT and CDR2 is FNYEAQ (reference sequence). CDR3 size: 15 residues. In nucleotides, the CDR3 is TGTGCTAGCAGCCCCGGAACAGGGGGGTCCAATGAGCAGTTCTTC. This gives the protein CASSPGTGGSNEQFF.

The V gene is TRBV5-1, the J gene TRBJ1-1; 10 bases fit TRBD1. The CDR3 is made up of 17 amino acids. The V gene end was trimmed by 0 bases and the J gene end by 4 bases; junction bases not matched to a gene: 9. Germline lookup yields CDR1 SGHRS and CDR2 YFSETQ. In nucleotides, the CDR3 is TGCGCCAGCAGCTTGGGGGGACAGGGGAGGTTGTCCACTGAAGCTTTCTTT. Amino acids: CASSLGGQGRLSTEAFF.

The chain carries TRBV6-6 and TRBJ1-4; the match to TRBD1 covers 10 bases. CDR3 length: 14 residues. CDR1 is MNHNY, CDR2 SVGAGI, per germline (reference sequence). J lost 10 bases, V lost 2 bases, and 4 bases had no gene match. This CDR3 is CASSYGQGVRKLFF. The CDR3 DNA sequence: TGTGCCAGCAGTTACGGACAGGGGGTTAGAAAACTGTTTTTT.

The V gene is TRBV4-2, the J gene TRBJ2-5; maybe TRBD1 (7 bases). CDR3 length: 17 residues. Germline CDR1 reads LGHNA; CDR2 reads YNFKEQ. The V gene lost 2 bases and the J gene lost 4 bases, with 20 bases spanning the gap. The CDR3 coding sequence is TGTGCCAGCAGCCAAAGGACGCTTCAGGGGGGATTAGAGACCCAGTACTTC. Its protein product is CASSQRTLQGGLETQYF.

This sequence joins TRBV29-1 and TRBJ1-1; no clear D gene. Germline CDR1 is SQVTM and CDR2 is ANQGSEA. This CDR3 has 14 residues. Trimming took 6 bases from V and 0 from J, leaving 14 bases between them. As DNA, the CDR3 is TGCAGCGTAGCCCCAGAGTACCTGAACACTGAAGCTTTCTTT. This encodes CSVAPEYLNTEAFF.

The gene calls are TRBV30 and TRBJ1-2; D is unresolved. CDR3 size: 13 residues. V gave up 4 bases and J gave up 2 bases, with 11 bases separating them. The germline CDR1 and CDR2 sequences are GTSNPN and SVGIG (reference sequence). DNA for the CDR3: TGTGCCTGGATCCGACCCGGGAACTATGGCTACACCTTC. Protein: CAWIRPGNYGYTF.

The chain combines TRBV7-6 with TRBJ1-3; the D gene is possibly TRBD1 (6 bases). The CDR3 runs to 14 residues. Germline CDR1 is SGHVS and CDR2 is FNYEAQ. V gave up 5 bases and J gave up 2 bases, with 10 bases separating them. The CDR3 coding sequence is TGTGCCAGCAGCGTCGGGACAACTGGAAACACCATATATTTT. This translates into CASSVGTTGNTIYF.

This sequence joins TRBV18 and TRBJ2-3; 9 bases are a match to TRBD2. Per the germline V gene, CDR1 is KGHSH and CDR2 is LQKENI. J gave up 15 bases and V 5 bases, and 9 bases lay outside the gene matches. The CDR3 consists of 12 residues. The CDR3 here is CASSSERGVEYF. In nucleotides, the CDR3 is TGTGCCAGCTCATCGGAGCGGGGGGTTGAATATTTT. Full variable domain (outside the CDR3, taken from reference TRBV18 and TRBJ2-3): NAGVMQNPRHLVRRRGQEARLRCSPMKGHSHVYWYRQLPEEGLKFMVYLQKENIIDESGMPKERFSAEFPKEGPSILRIQQVVRGDSAAYFCASSSERGVEYFGPGTRLTVL.

With respect to this clone: Other DNA sequences in this specimen translate into the identical CDR3. The chain has TRBV6-5 and TRBJ1-2; 10 nucleotides line up with TRBD1. The junction had 2 bases not matched to a gene; V was cut back by 5 bases and J by 5 bases. The length of the CDR3 is 13 residues. CDR1 is MNHEY and CDR2 is SVGAGI in the germline V gene. CDR3 loop: CASSRTGGYGYTF. DNA for the CDR3: TGTGCCAGCAGTAGGACAGGGGGGTATGGCTACACCTTC.

This chain links TRBV25-1 with TRBJ2-5; tentative D call: TRBD1 (5 bases). CDR3 size: 15 residues. Germline CDR1 and CDR2: MGHDK and SYGVNS. Trimming shortened V by 4 bases and J by 1 base, and 13 bases separated the two germline ends. The CDR3 loop reads CASSGLDSAQETQYF. CDR3 in DNA: TGTGCCAGCAGTGGATTAGACAGTGCCCAAGAGACCCAGTACTTC.

This clone has more than one count but fewer than ten. V usage is TRBV25-1 and J usage is TRBJ1-1; D gene unclear. This CDR3 is 12 amino acids long. The V end lost 5 bases, the J end lost 7 bases, and 11 bases lay between the germline ends. Germline CDR1 and CDR2: MGHDK and SYGVNS. The CDR3 region is CASSSAVREAFF. In DNA form, the CDR3 reads TGTGCCAGCAGTTCGGCGGTCCGTGAAGCTTTCTTT.

V gene TRBV7-9 combines with J gene TRBJ2-1, with a tentative D call TRBD2 (5 bases). This CDR3 region has 13 residues. V was clipped by 1 base and J by 15 bases, with 16 bases between them. CDR1 and CDR2 (germline): SEHNR, FQNEAQ (reference sequence). This CDR3 reads CASSLGGDSVWFF. CDR3 DNA: TGTGCCAGCAGCTTAGGGGGAGACTCAGTGTGGTTCTTC.

This clone occurred once. The chain is built from TRBV20-1 and TRBJ2-3, with D tentatively TRBD1 or TRBD2 (5 bases each). The germline V and J ends were trimmed by 4 bases and 6 bases, with 8 bases remaining between them. Per the germline V gene, CDR1 is DFQATT and CDR2 is SNEGSKA (reference sequence). The CDR3 sequence is 11 residues long. The chain's CDR3 is CSAMWGDTQYF. The CDR3 nucleotides read TGCAGTGCTATGTGGGGGGATACGCAGTATTTT.

The chain recombines TRBV19 with TRBJ2-7; D might be TRBD1 (5 bases). With 5 bases removed from V and 2 bases from J, the gap between germline ends came to 10 bases. CDR1 is LNHDA and CDR2 is SQIVND in the germline V gene (reference sequence). This CDR3 is built from 13 residues. The CDR3: CASSLDITYEQYF. The DNA for the CDR3 is TGTGCCAGTAGTTTGGACATAACCTACGAGCAGTACTTC. Looking up the rest from reference TRBV19 and TRBJ2-7 gives the full variable domain: DGGITQSPKYLFRKEGQNVTLSCEQNLNHDAMYWYRQDPGQGLRLIYYSQIVNDFQKGDIAEGYSVSREKKESFPLTVTSAQKNPTAFYLCASSLDITYEQYFGPGTRLTVT.

In its sample, this clone was seen a few times. This chain uses TRBV28 with TRBJ2-7; the match to TRBD1 covers 7 bases. Germline CDR1 and CDR2: MDHEN and SYDVKM. J gave up 5 bases and V 6 bases, and 10 bases lay outside the gene matches. There are 14 residues in the CDR3. CDR3 DNA: TGTGCCAGCAGCTCACCCCAGGGGGTCCACGAGCAGTACTTC. This codes for CASSSPQGVHEQYF.

The chain is built from TRBV4-1 and TRBJ2-1, with TRBD1 matching over 8 bases. Losses at the gene ends were 0 bases for V and 4 bases for J; bases not matched to a gene: 2. Germline CDR1 reads MGHRA; CDR2 reads YSYEKL. The CDR3 consists of 15 residues. CDR3 sequence: CASSQENRGYNEQFF. In nucleotides, the CDR3 is TGCGCCAGCAGCCAAGAAAACAGGGGGTACAATGAGCAGTTCTTC.

This chain uses TRBV30 with TRBJ1-1; 9 bases align to TRBD1. CDR1 GTSNPN and CDR2 SVGIG come from the germline V gene (reference sequence). J gave up 6 bases and V 4 bases, and 6 bases lay outside the gene matches. The CDR3 length is 13 residues. The CDR3 region is CAWKGTGRPEAFF. The DNA of the CDR3 is TGTGCCTGGAAGGGGACAGGGCGCCCTGAAGCTTTCTTT.

The chain joins TRBV6-5 to TRBJ1-5; no definite D call. Deletions cut 4 bases from V and 8 bases from J, with 15 bases between. The germline gives CDR1 MNHEY, CDR2 SVGAGI. This CDR3 is 14 amino acids long. CDR3 sequence reads: CASSWAPSGEPQHF. The DNA of the CDR3 is TGTGCCAGCAGTTGGGCTCCATCGGGAGAGCCCCAGCATTTT.

The chain is built from TRBV5-4 and TRBJ1-2; D call uncertain. The CDR3 length is 13 residues. The V and J ends lost 0 bases and 8 bases respectively, with 11 bases between them. CDR1 and CDR2 from the germline V gene are SGHNT and YYREEE (reference sequence). The CDR3 sequence: CASSLAEPRGYTF. DNA of the CDR3: TGTGCCAGCAGCTTGGCCGAGCCCCGCGGCTACACCTTC.

The rearrangement uses TRBV7-3 and TRBJ2-1, with D possibly being TRBD1 (5 bases). Trimming left V 5 bases short and J 12 bases short, with 17 bases between. The CDR3 consists of 13 residues. Germline assignment: CDR1 SGHTA and CDR2 FQGTGA. CDR3 in amino acids: CASSPNSGPRQFF. The CDR3 DNA reads TGTGCCAGCAGCCCGAATTCAGGGCCCAGGCAGTTCTTC.

This clone was counted only a few times. The CDR3 DNA follows: TGTGCCAGCAGCTCCCACAGGGATGGCACTGAAGCTTTCTTT. This sequence encodes CASSSHRDGTEAFF. V usage is TRBV16 and J usage is TRBJ1-1, with D perhaps matching TRBD1 (6 bases). Germline assignment: CDR1 KGHSY and CDR2 FQNENV. The V end was cut by 5 bases, the J end by 4 bases, with 14 bases between. The CDR3 sequence is 14 residues long.

The chain joins TRBV4-3 to TRBJ2-3, with a tentative D call TRBD2 (6 bases). The CDR3 is 17 residues long. V was trimmed by 1 base and J by 0 bases, leaving 14 bases between them. Germline CDR1 and CDR2: LGHNA and YSLEER. The CDR3 DNA is TGCGCCAGCAGCCAAGCCCCCGGGGGACCTAGCACAGATACGCAGTATTTT. Translation gives CASSQAPGGPSTDTQYF.

The sample holds one count of this clone. The chain combines TRBV29-1 with TRBJ2-3; weak D call: TRBD1 (6 bases). Trimming took off 1 base at V and 2 bases at J, with 10 bases between the two ends. The CDR3 covers 14 residues. Germline CDR1 and CDR2: SQVTM and ANQGSEA. The CDR3 reads CSVEVGQNTDTQYF. DNA of the CDR3: TGCAGCGTTGAAGTTGGACAGAACACAGATACGCAGTATTTT.